This T cell receptor beta chain was captured in a study of blood T cell repertoires in COVID-19. Study background: The cDNA or gDNA used as material had been derived from T cells, B-cell-depleted T cells, or PBMCs.

From germline, CDR1 is SGHTA and CDR2 FQGTGA. The ends were cut back, 5 bases at V and 8 bases at J, with 9 bases in the middle. The CDR3 is 12 amino acids. TCRdb keeps only in-frame clones here, not all; method: immunoSEQ multiplex PCR. The sample has over 250,000 clones, roughly 91% seen once. Sequencing was performed on peripheral blood. The clonotype was recovered from a woman aged 40 to 50 who had recovered from COVID-19. This chain links TRBV7-3 with TRBJ1-4; no firm D call. The CDR3 nucleotides are TGTGCCAGCAGCCCCCAGCGGGAAAAACTGTTTTTT. It translates to CASSPQREKLFF.